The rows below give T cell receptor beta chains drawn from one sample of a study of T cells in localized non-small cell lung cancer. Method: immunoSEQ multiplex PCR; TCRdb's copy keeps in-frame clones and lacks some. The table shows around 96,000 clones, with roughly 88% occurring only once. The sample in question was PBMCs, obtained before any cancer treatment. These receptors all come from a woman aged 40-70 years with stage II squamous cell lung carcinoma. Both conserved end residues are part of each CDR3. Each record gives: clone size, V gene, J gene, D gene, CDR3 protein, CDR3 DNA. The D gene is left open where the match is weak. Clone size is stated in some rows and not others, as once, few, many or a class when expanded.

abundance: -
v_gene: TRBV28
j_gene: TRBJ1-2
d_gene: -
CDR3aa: CASSLPGSQLLNYGYTF
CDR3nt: TGTGCCAGCAGTTTACCGGGCTCTCAGCTACTTAACTATGGCTACACCTTC

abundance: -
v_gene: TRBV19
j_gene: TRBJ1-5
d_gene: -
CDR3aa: CASSIAKTSKAQHF
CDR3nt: TGTGCCAGTAGTATAGCAAAGACGAGTAAAGCCCAGCATTTT

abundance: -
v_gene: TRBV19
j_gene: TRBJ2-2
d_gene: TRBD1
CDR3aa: CASSPIGGANTGELFF
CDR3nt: TGTGCCAGTAGTCCCATAGGGGGCGCGAACACCGGGGAGCTGTTTTTT

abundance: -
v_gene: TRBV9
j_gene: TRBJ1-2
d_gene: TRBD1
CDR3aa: CASNMRTGGENYGYTF
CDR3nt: TGTGCCAGCAACATGAGGACAGGGGGCGAAAACTATGGCTACACCTTC

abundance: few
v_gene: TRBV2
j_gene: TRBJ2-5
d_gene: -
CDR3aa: CASTNSLGETQYF
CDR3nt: TGTGCCAGCACCAATAGCCTGGGAGAGACCCAGTACTTC

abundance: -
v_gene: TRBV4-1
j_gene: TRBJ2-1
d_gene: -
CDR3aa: CASSQDQATGYNEQFF
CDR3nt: TGCGCCAGCAGCCAAGATCAGGCTACCGGATACAATGAGCAGTTCTTC

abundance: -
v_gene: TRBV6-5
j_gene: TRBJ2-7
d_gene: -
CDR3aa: CASKKGSSYEQYF
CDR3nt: TGTGCCAGCAAGAAGGGCAGCTCCTACGAGCAGTACTTC

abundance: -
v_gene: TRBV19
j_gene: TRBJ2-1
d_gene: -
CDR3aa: CASSMNPFGTEGEQFF
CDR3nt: TGTGCCAGTAGTATGAATCCGTTTGGGACCGAGGGTGAGCAGTTCTTC

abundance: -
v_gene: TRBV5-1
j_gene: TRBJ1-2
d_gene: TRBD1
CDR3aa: CASSQGAGTNYGYTF
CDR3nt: TGCGCCAGCAGCCAGGGGGCAGGGACTAACTATGGCTACACCTTC

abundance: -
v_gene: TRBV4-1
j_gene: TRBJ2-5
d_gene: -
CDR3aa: CASSQVGVETQYF
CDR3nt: TGCGCCAGCAGCCAAGTTGGGGTTGAGACCCAGTACTTC

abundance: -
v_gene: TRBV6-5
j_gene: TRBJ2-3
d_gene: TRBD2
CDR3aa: CASRGLAGEVAQYF
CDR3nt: TGTGCCAGCAGGGGACTAGCGGGAGAGGTTGCGCAGTATTTT

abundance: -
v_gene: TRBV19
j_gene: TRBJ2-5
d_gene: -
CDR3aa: CASSTSPGRQETQYF
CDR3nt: TGTGCCAGTAGTACCTCACCGGGACGGCAAGAGACCCAGTACTTC

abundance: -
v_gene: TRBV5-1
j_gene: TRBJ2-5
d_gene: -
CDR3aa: CASSLGPSGVETQYF
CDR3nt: TGCGCCAGCAGCTTGGGTCCTTCAGGGGTTGAGACCCAGTACTTC

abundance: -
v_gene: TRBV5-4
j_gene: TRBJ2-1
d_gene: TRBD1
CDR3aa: CASSHDRDNEQFF
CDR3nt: TGTGCCAGCAGCCACGACAGGGACAATGAGCAGTTCTTC

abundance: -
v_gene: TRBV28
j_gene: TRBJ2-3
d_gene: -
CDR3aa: CASSSQTGGGDTQYF
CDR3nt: TGTGCCAGCAGTTCCCAGACAGGAGGGGGAGATACGCAGTATTTT

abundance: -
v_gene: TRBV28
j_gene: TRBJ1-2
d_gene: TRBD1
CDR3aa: CASSPGQSYGYTF
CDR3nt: TGTGCCAGCAGTCCGGGACAGAGCTATGGCTACACCTTC

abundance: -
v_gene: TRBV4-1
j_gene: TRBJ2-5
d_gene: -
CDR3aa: CASSLRDVPQETQYF
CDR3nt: TGCGCCAGCAGCCTTAGGGACGTACCCCAAGAGACCCAGTACTTC

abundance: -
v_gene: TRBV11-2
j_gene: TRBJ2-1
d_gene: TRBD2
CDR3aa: CASSPLGLAGDNNEQFF
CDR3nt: TGTGCCAGCAGCCCATTGGGACTAGCGGGGGATAACAATGAGCAGTTCTTC

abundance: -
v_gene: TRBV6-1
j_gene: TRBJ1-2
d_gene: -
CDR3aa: CASTLVSKGYGYTF
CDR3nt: TGTGCCAGCACCCTGGTCTCAAAGGGCTATGGCTACACCTTC

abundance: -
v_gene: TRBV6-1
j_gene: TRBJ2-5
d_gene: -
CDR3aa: CASSENQGRRETQYF
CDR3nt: TGTGCCAGCAGTGAAAACCAGGGTCGGAGAGAGACCCAGTACTTC

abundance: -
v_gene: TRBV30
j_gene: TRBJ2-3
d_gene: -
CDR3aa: CAWSDRAAQGDTQYF
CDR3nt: TGTGCCTGGAGTGACCGGGCGGCCCAGGGGGATACGCAGTATTTT

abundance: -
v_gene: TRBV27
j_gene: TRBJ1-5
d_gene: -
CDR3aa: CASSQGLIGPQHF
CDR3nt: TGTGCCAGCAGTCAGGGCTTAATAGGGCCCCAGCATTTT